The clone carrying this TCR beta chain was counted only a few times. Its matching antigen is unknown. These data come from a study of shared clonotypes between healthy human individuals. Study background: Donor ages ranged 18 to 49 years: a couple of women, a few men. Study-wide findings and caveats: It was expected that sequencing depth would affect clonotype sharing among donors.

The repertoire was sequenced with immunoSEQ multiplex PCR; TCRdb's copy has only in-frame clones and lacks some. This sample has under 600,000 clones, with around 77% found just once. There were no recent acute infections or vaccinations among the donors, who were healthy HIV-negative adults. Each donor was a Caucasian adult residing in Nashville, Tennessee. This CDR3 has 17 residues. CDR1 is MDHEN, CDR2 SYDVKM, per germline. The V segment lost 3 bases and the J segment 2 bases; nucleotides outside the gene matches: 6. What was sequenced was PBMCs. This chain connects TRBV28 to TRBJ2-6; 8 bases are shared with TRBD1. This sequence originates from a woman between 35 and 50 years old in good health. Some clones in this sample may be carry-over from other donors' samples. The CDR3 DNA is TGTGCCAGCAGTTTTATCCAGGGGGCGGCTGGGGCCAACGTCCTGACTTTC. This sequence encodes CASSFIQGAAGANVLTF.